This note documents a single T cell receptor (beta chain) sequence. Trimming cost V 5 bases and J 8 bases; bases outside gene matches: 13. Germline V CDR1 and CDR2: MNHEY, SVGAGI. The CDR3 is 15 amino acids. This sample is drawn from a study of shared clonotypes between healthy human individuals. Sequenced by immunoSEQ multiplex PCR; TCRdb stores in-frame clones only, minus some. The profile covers 1.5 million to 2.5 million clones, with around 96% appearing a single time and under 1.5% taken by the ten largest. CD8 cells classed as naive were CD45RO-negative and positively selected for CCR7, excluding terminally differentiated effector memory CD45RA+ cells.

The clonotype originates from a man aged 18 to 35 in good health. The specimen was naive CD8+ T cells sorted from blood. The rearrangement joins TRBV6-5 to TRBJ2-3, with TRBD2 identical over 7 bases. The CDR3 DNA reads TGTGCCAGCAGTAGGCCAGCGGGGAGCCATGGTACGCAGTATTTT. As protein: CASSRPAGSHGTQYF.